One T cell receptor beta chain is described in this entry. The antigen is undetermined. The data originate from a study of cytomegalovirus exposure and HLA in healthy donors. Whole-study findings and limits: Rarity held for most TCR sequences, but there were some public TCRs that occurred in many donors. A later analysis found common viral pathogens apparently linked to several of the most significant clusters.

The CDR3 is made up of 10 amino acids. Per the germline V gene, CDR1 is MNHNS and CDR2 is SASEGT. Deletions cut 2 bases from V and 12 bases from J, with 7 bases between. It was with 60 Vbeta and 13 Jbeta primers that the PCR ran. Profiling relied on immunoSEQ multiplex PCR, and the TCRdb table lists in-frame clones only, not all of them. Of about 120,000 clones listed, around three quarters are singletons. The clonotype comes from a man between 25 and 39 years old in good health and CMV-seropositive. The sequencing sample was made of PBMCs. The gene calls are TRBV6-1 and TRBJ1-2; D is unclear. The CDR3 region has the DNA TGTGCCAGCAGTGAATATGGGCACACCTTC. Amino acids: CASSEYGHTF.